The next 13 T cell receptor beta chains were all read from a single sample in a study of immune evolution from preneoplasia to lung adenocarcinoma. Sequencing was performed with immunoSEQ multiplex PCR; in TCRdb, only in-frame clones are kept and a portion is missing. Of around 7,000 clones in the sample, around 80% were seen once. Material for sequencing was FFPE adjacent normal lung tissue. The origin of the receptors is a person aged 55-80 years with lung adenocarcinoma.

The chain employs TRBV5-6 and TRBJ1-4; D is unresolved. Trimming took 5 bases from V and 4 from J, leaving 9 bases between them. This CDR3 is built from 13 residues. Germline CDR1 reads SGHDT; CDR2 reads YYEEEE. The CDR3 loop is CASRRAFNEKLFF. The CDR3 DNA follows: TGTGCCAGCAGACGGGCCTTTAATGAAAAACTGTTTTTT.

With regard to this clone: Other DNA variants within this sample encode the same CDR3. This rearrangement joins TRBV4-1 to TRBJ2-1; D is possibly TRBD2 (6 bases). V lost 1 base and J lost 9, with 7 bases in between. The germline gives CDR1 MGHRA, CDR2 YSYEKL. This CDR3 has 12 residues. The CDR3 is CASSQGGGEQFF. The CDR3 region has the DNA TGCGCCAGCAGCCAAGGGGGAGGTGAGCAGTTCTTC.

This chain connects TRBV7-2 to TRBJ1-1, with no clear D. The CDR3 is made up of 15 amino acids. V was clipped by 1 base and J by 0 bases, with 9 bases between them. Germline CDR1 is SGHTA and CDR2 is FQGNSA. CDR3 bases: TGTGCCAGCAGCTTAGGGGGAGACCTGAACACTGAAGCTTTCTTT. It codes for CASSLGGDLNTEAFF.

The chain links TRBV28 to TRBJ2-1, with 12 bases identical to TRBD2. Germline V gene data show CDR1 as MDHEN and CDR2 as SYDVKM. There are 15 residues in the CDR3. Trimming removed 6 bases from V and 9 bases from J; junction bases left unmatched: 9. CDR3 bases: TGTGCCAGCAGCTCTAGCGGGAGGGCCTTCGGTGAGCAGTTCTTC. Amino acids: CASSSSGRAFGEQFF.

The V and J genes are TRBV6-4 and TRBJ2-3; 8 bases are shared with TRBD1. Germline V gives CDR1 MRHNA, CDR2 SNTAGT. V was pared by 0 bases and J by 1 base, with 3 bases of the junction left unmatched. This CDR3 contains 16 residues. The CDR3 DNA reads TGTGCCAGCAGTGACTCAGGACAGGGCGGCACAGATACGCAGTATTTT. Translation: CASSDSGQGGTDTQYF.

The chain employs TRBV28 and TRBJ2-7; the D is unclear. CDR1 MDHEN and CDR2 SYDVKM come from the germline V gene. The CDR3 loop spans 13 amino acids. V lost 5 bases and J 6 bases, leaving 14 bases between the germline ends. CDR3 amino acids: CASSPPGPSEQYV. DNA of the CDR3: TGTGCCAGCAGTCCCCCGGGCCCGAGCGAGCAGTACGTC.

The genes are TRBV7-2 and TRBJ2-3; D is ambiguous. Between the trimmed V and J ends, which lost 5 bases and 6 bases, there was a span of 9 bases. The CDR3 totals 12 residues. Per the germline V gene, CDR1 is SGHTA and CDR2 is FQGNSA. CDR3 in DNA: TGTGCCAGCAGCCCATTCGGGGATACGCAGTATTTT. The encoded protein is CASSPFGDTQYF.

The V gene is TRBV5-1, the J gene TRBJ2-7; the match to TRBD1 covers 11 bases. The CDR3 covers 14 residues. Germline V gene lookup returns CDR1 SGHRS and CDR2 YFSETQ. V was pared by 4 bases and J by 6 bases, with 6 bases of the junction left unmatched. CDR3 in DNA: TGCGCCAGCAGCACGGACAGGGGGCCCTGCGAGCAGTACGTC. Its protein is CASSTDRGPCEQYV.

The genes are TRBV28 and TRBJ2-2; the match to TRBD2 covers 7 bases. The CDR3 sequence is 17 residues long. Germline loops: CDR1 MDHEN, CDR2 SYDVKM. Trimming at V came to 5 bases and at J to 0 bases, leaving 9 bases not matched to a gene. The CDR3 DNA sequence: TGTGCCAGCAGTACTCTAACGGGAGGCGCGAACACCGGGGAGCTGTTTTTT. It specifies CASSTLTGGANTGELFF.

The CDR3 here is CASSSEDSPELFF. CDR3 nucleotides: TGTGCCAGCAGCTCGGAGGACTCTCCGGAGCTGTTTTTT. The chain employs TRBV5-4 and TRBJ2-2, with D possibly being TRBD2 (5 bases). CDR1 and CDR2 (germline): SGHNT, YYREEE (reference sequence). CDR3 length: 13 residues. The ends were cut back, 3 bases at V and 10 bases at J, with 13 bases in the middle.

The chain couples TRBV2 to TRBJ1-2; TRBD1 might be the D (6 bases). CDR3 length equals 13 residues. V dropped 6 bases and J dropped 3 bases, with 11 bases sitting between them. CDR1 SNHLY and CDR2 FYNNEI come from the germline V gene. In DNA form, the CDR3 reads TGTGCCAGCAGCAAGGGGGTGCACTATGGCTACACCTTC. Residues: CASSKGVHYGYTF.

This clone has only one observation. J is TRBJ2-3 and V is TRBV7-3; 10 bases fit TRBD2. The germline CDR1 and CDR2 sequences are SGHTA and FQGTGA. The CDR3 is made up of 18 amino acids. J gave up 0 bases and V 2 bases, and 8 bases lay outside the gene matches. In DNA, the CDR3 is TGTGCCAGCAGCTTAGCAGCGGGAGGGCCTGCTAGCACAGATACGCAGTATTTT. It is translated as CASSLAAGGPASTDTQYF. Based on the CDR3 plus reference TRBV7-3 and TRBJ2-3, the full variable domain is GAGVSQTPSNKVTEKGKYVELRCDPISGHTALYWYRQSLGQGPEFLIYFQGTGAADDSGLPNDRFFAVRPEGSVSTLKIQRTERGDSAVYLCASSLAAGGPASTDTQYFGPGTRLTVL.

V usage is TRBV7-9 and J usage is TRBJ1-2; D remains unclear. From germline, CDR1 is SEHNR and CDR2 FQNEAQ (reference sequence). CDR3 length equals 12 residues. The V and J ends lost 1 base and 4 bases respectively, with 4 bases between them. The CDR3 protein is CASSLGSYGYTF. CDR3 nucleotide sequence: TGTGCCAGCAGCTTAGGCTCCTATGGCTACACCTTC. The full variable domain, its missing parts supplied by reference TRBV7-9 and TRBJ1-2, is DTGVSQNPRHKITKRGQNVTFRCDPISEHNRLYWYRQTLGQGPEFLTYFQNEAQLEKSRLLSDRFSAERPKGSFSTLEIQRTEQGDSAMYLCASSLGSYGYTFGSGTRLTVV.